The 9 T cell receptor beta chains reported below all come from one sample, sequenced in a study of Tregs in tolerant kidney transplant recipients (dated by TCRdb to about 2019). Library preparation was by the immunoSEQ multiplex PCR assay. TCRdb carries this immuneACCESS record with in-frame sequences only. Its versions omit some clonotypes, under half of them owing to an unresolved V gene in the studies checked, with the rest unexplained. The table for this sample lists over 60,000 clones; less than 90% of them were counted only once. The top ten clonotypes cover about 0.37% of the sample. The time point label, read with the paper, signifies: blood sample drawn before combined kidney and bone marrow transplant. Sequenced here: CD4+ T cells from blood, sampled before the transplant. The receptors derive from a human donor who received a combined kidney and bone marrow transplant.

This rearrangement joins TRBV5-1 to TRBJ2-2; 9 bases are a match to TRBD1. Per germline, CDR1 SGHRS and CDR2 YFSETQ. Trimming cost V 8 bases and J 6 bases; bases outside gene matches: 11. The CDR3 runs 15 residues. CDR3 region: CASSPGTGRAGELFF. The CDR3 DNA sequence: TGCGCCAGTAGCCCCGGGACAGGGAGGGCCGGGGAGCTGTTTTTT.

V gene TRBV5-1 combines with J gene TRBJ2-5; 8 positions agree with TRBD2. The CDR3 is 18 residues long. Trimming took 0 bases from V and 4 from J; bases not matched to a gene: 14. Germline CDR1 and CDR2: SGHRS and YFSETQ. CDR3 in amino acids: CASSLGFGSGSGGETQYF. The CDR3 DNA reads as TGCGCCAGCAGCTTGGGATTTGGAAGCGGGAGTGGGGGAGAGACCCAGTACTTC.

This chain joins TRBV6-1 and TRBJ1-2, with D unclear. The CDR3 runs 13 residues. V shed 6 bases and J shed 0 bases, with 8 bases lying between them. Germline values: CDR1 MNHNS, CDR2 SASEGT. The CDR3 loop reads CASSREANYGYTF. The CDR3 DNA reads TGTGCCAGCAGCCGGGAGGCTAACTATGGCTACACCTTC.

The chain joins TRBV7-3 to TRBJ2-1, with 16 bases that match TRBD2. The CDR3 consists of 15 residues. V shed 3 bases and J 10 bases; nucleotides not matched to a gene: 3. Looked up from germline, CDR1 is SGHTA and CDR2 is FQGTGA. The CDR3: CASSLGTSGREEQFF. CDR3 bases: TGTGCCAGCAGCTTGGGGACTAGCGGGAGGGAAGAGCAGTTCTTC.

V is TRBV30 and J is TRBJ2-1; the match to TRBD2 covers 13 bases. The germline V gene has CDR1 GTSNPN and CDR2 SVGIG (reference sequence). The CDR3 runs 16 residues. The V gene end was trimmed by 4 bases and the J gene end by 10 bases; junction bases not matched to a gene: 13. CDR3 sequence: CAWKGGTSGNGGEQFF. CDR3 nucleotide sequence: TGTGCCTGGAAAGGCGGGACTAGCGGGAATGGGGGGGAGCAGTTCTTC.

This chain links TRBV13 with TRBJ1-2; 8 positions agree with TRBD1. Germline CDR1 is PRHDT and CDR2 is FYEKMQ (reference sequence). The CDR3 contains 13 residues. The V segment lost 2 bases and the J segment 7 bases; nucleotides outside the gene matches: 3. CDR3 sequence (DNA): TGTGCCAGCAGCTTATCAGGGGGCGGTGGCTACACCTTC. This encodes CASSLSGGGGYTF. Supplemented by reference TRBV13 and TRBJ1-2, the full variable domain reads AAGVIQSPRHLIKEKRETATLKCYPIPRHDTVYWYQQGPGQDPQFLISFYEKMQSDKGSIPDRFSAQQFSDYHSELNMSSLELGDSALYFCASSLSGGGGYTFGSGTRLTVV.

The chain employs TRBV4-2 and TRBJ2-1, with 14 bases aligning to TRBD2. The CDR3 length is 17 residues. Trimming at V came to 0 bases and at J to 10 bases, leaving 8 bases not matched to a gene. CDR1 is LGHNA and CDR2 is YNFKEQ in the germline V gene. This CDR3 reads CASSQETGLAGGTEQFF. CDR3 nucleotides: TGTGCCAGCAGCCAAGAGACCGGACTAGCGGGAGGAACCGAGCAGTTCTTC.

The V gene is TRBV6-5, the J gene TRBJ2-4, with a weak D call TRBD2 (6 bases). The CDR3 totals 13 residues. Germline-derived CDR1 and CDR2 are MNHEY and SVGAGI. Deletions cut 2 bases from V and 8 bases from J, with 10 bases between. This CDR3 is CASSYGGEYIQYF. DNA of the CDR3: TGTGCCAGCAGTTACGGAGGGGAATACATTCAGTACTTC.

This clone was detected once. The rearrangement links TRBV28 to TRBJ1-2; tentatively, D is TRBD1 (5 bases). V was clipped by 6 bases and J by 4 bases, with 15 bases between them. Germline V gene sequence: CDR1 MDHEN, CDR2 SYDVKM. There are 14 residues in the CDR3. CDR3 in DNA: TGTGCCAGCAGCTCCCTTGACAGTTTCTATGGCTACACCTTC. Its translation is CASSSLDSFYGYTF.